This TCR beta chain was captured in a study of CD8 T cells in Susac syndrome. Reverse transcription of roughly 0.5 to 1 ug RNA was carried out with random hexamers. TCRdb passed the immunoSEQ multiplex PCR reads through MiXCR, listing each CDR3 protein once. Here the sample spans 120,000 or so distinct CDR3 sequences, around 94% being singletons. The diagnostic criteria for definite or probable disease, as recently defined, were met by the patients with Susac syndrome. CDR3 size: 15 residues. Germline V gives CDR1 SQVTM, CDR2 ANQGSEA. The V gene end was trimmed by 6 bases and the J gene end by 7 bases; junction bases not matched to a gene: 9.

The clonotype comes from a human donor with Susac syndrome. The rearrangement links TRBV29-1 to TRBJ2-3; TRBD2 agrees at 14 bases. The sample consisted of CD8+ T cells from PBMCs. CDR3: CSVTPTSGGANTQYF. CDR3 sequence (DNA): TGCAGCGTCACGCCGACTAGCGGGGGGGCAAATACGCAGTATTTT.